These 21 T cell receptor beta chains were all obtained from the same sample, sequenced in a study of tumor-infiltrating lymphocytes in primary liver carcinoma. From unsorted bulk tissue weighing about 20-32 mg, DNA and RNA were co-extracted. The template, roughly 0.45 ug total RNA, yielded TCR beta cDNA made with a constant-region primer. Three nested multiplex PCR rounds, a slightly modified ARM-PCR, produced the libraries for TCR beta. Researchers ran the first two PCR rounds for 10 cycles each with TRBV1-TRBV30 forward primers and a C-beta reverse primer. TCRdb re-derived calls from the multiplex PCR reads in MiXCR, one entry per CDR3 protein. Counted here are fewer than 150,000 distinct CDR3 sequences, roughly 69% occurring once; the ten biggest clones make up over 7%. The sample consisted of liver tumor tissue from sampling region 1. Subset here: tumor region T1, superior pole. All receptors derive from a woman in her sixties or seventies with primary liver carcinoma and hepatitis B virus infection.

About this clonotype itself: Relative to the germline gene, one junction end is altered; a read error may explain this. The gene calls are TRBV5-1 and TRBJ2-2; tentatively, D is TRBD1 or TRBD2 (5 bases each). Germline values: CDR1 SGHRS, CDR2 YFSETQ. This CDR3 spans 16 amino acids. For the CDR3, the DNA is TGCGCCAGCAGCTTGGCCTCGGCAGGGCGAACCGGGGAGCTGTTATTT. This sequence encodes CASSLASAGRTGELLF.

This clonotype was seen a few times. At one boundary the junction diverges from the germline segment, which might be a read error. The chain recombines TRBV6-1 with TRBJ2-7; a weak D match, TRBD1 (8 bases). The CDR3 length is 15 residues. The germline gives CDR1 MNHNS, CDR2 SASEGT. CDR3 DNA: TGTGCCAGTAGTGCGGGGGACAGGTGGTCCGACGAGCAGTACTTC. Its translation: CASSAGDRWSDEQYF.

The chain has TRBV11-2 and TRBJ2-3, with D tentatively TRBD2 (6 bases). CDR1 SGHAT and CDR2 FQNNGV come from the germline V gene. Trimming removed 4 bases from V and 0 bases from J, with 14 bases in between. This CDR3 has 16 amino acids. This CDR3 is CASSYMGGVSTDTQYF. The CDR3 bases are TGTGCCAGCAGCTATATGGGGGGAGTTAGCACAGATACGCAGTATTTT. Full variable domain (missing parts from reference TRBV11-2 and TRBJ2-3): EAGVAQSPRYKIIEKRQSVAFWCNPISGHATLYWYQQILGQGPKLLIQFQNNGVVDDSQLPKDRFSAERLKGVDSTLKIQPAKLEDSAVYLCASSYMGGVSTDTQYFGPGTRLTVL.

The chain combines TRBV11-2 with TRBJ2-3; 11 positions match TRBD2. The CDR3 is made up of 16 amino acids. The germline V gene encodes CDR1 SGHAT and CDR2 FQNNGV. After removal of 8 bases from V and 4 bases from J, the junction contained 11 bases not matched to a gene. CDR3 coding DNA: TGTGCCAGCGGCAGACTAGCGGGAAGTGGAGCAGATACGCAGTATTTT. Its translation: CASGRLAGSGADTQYF.

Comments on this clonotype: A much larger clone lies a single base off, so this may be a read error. CDR3 sequence reads: CASSLILLEESSYNEQFF. The CDR3 DNA sequence: TGTGCCAGCAGCTTGATCTTACTAGAGGAGAGCTCCTACAATGAGCAGTTCTTC. The chain couples TRBV7-8 to TRBJ2-1; D is perhaps TRBD2 (5 bases). This CDR3 contains 18 residues. The V end lost 3 bases, the J end lost 0 bases, and 18 bases lay between the germline ends. Per germline, CDR1 SGHVS and CDR2 FQNEAQ.

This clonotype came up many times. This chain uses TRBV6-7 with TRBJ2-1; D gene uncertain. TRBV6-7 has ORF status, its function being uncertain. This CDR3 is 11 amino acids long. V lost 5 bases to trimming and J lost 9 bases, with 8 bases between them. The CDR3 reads CASSLGGEQFF. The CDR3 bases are TGTGCCAGCAGTCTTGGTGGTGAGCAGTTCTTC.

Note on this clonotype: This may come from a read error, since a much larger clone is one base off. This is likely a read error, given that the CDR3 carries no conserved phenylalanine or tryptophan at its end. The CDR3: CASLTTNTGELFV. The DNA for the CDR3 is TGCGCCAGCCTTACGACCAACACCGGGGAGCTGTTTGTT. This chain uses TRBV10-2 with TRBJ2-2; D remains ambiguous. Germline-derived CDR1 and CDR2 are WSHSY and SAAADI. CDR3 length equals 13 residues. Trimming removed 8 bases at V and 2 bases at J, with 9 bases between.

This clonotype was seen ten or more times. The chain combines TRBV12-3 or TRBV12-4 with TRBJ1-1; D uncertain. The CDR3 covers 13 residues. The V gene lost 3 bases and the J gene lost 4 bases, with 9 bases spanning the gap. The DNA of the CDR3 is TGTGCCAGCAGTTTCGAGGAACCCACTGAAGCTTTCTTT. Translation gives CASSFEEPTEAFF.

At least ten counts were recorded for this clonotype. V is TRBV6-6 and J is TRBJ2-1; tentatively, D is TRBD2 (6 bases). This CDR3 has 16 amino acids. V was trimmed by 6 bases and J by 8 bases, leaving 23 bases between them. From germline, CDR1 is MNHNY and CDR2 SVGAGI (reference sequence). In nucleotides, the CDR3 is TGTGCCAGCAGCCAGGCTCCGGGGTCGGGAGCGGATGAGCAGTTCTTC. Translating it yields CASSQAPGSGADEQFF.

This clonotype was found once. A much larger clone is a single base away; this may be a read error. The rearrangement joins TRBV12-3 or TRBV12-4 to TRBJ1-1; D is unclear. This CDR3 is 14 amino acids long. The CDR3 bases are TGTGTCAGCAGGCCAGGACGGTTGAACACTGAAGCTTTCTTT. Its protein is CVSRPGRLNTEAFF.

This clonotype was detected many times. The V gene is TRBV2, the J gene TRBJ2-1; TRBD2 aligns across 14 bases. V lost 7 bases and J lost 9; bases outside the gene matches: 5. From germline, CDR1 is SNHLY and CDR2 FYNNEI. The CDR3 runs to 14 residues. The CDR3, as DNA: TGTGCCAGCATAAGGGGACTAGCGGGAGTTGAGCAGTTCTTC. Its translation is CASIRGLAGVEQFF.

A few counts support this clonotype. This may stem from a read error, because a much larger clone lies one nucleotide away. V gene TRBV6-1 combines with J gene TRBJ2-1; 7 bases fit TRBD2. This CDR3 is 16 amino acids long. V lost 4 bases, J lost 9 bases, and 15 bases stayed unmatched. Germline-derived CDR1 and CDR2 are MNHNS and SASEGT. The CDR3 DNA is TGTGCCAGCAGTGGGGGAGGGGCTAGCTGGAACCTTGAGCAGTTCTTC. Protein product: CASSGGGASWNLEQFF.

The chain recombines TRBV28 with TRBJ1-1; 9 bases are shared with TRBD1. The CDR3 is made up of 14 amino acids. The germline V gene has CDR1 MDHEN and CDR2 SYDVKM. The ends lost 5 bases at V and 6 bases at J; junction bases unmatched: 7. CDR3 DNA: TGTGCCAGCAGTGGGACAGGGTCAGGGGCTGAAGCTTTCTTT. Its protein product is CASSGTGSGAEAFF. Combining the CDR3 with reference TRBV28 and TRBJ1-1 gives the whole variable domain DVKVTQSSRYLVKRTGEKVFLECVQDMDHENMFWYRQDPGLGLRLIYFSYDVKMKEKGDIPEGYSVSREKKERFSLILESASTNQTSMYLCASSGTGSGAEAFFGQGTRLTVV.

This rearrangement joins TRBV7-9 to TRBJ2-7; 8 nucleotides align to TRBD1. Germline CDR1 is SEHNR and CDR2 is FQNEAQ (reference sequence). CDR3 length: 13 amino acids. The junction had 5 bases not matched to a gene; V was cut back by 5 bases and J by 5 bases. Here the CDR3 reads CASSRGQANEQYF. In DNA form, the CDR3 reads TGTGCCAGCAGCAGGGGACAGGCTAACGAGCAGTACTTC.

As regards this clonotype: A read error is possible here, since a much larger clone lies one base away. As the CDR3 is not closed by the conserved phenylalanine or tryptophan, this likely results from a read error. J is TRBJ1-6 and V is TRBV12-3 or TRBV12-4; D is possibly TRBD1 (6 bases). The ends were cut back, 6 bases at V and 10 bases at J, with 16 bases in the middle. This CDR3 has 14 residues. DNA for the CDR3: TGTGCCAGCAGCCCAGGACAGCTCAGATCACCCCTCCACTCT. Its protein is CASSPGQLRSPLHS.

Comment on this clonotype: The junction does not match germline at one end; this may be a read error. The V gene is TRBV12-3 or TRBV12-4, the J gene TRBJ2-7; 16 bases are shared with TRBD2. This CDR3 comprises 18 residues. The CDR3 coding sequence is TGTGTCAGCAGCCCGGGACTAGCGGGAGGGCGAAACTCCTACGAGCAGTACTTC. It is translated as CVSSPGLAGGRNSYEQYF.

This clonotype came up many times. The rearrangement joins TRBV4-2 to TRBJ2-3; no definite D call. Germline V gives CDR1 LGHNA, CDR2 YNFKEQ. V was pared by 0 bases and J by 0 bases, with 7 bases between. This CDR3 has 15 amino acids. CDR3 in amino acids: CASSQDLYSTDTQYF. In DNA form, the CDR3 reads TGTGCCAGCAGCCAAGATTTGTATAGCACAGATACGCAGTATTTT.

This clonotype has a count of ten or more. The CDR3 loop is CASSLEASEQFF. The DNA for the CDR3 is TGTGCCAGCAGCTTAGAAGCTAGTGAGCAGTTCTTC. V and J are TRBV11-2 and TRBJ2-1; no firm D call. Per the germline V gene, CDR1 is SGHAT and CDR2 is FQNNGV. V was cut by 0 bases and J by 9 bases, with 6 bases left in between. This CDR3 spans 12 amino acids.

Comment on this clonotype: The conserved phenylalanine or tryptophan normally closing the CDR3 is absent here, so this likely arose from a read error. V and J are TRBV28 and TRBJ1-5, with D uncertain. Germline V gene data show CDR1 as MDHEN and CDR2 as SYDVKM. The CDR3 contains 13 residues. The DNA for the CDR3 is TGTGCCACCTCGCGTGGAACCTATCAGGCCCAGCATTGT. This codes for CATSRGTYQAQHC.

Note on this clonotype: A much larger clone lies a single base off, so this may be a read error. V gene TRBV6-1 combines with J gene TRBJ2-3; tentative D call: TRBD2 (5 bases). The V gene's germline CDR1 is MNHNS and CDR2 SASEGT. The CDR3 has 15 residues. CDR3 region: CATSRTVASTDTRYF. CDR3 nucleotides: TGTGCCACCTCACGGACGGTTGCTAGCACAGATACGCGGTATTTT.

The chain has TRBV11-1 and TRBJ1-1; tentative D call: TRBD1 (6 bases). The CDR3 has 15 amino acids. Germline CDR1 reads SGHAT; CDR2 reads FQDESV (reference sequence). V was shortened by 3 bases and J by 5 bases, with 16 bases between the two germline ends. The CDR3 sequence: CASSFGGGARTEAFF. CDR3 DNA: TGTGCCAGCAGCTTCGGAGGGGGAGCTCGGACTGAAGCTTTCTTT.